The 13 T cell receptor beta chains listed next were all sequenced from one sample in a study of cytomegalovirus exposure and HLA in healthy donors. This PCR relied on a set of 60 Vbeta primers and 13 Jbeta primers. The data were produced by immunoSEQ multiplex PCR, yet TCRdb's version contains in-frame clones alone and is incomplete. The sample yields approximately 90,000 clones, about 80% seen once. The sample consisted of PBMCs. The receptors shown here come from a male donor in good health and CMV-seronegative.

The chain joins TRBV7-9 to TRBJ1-2; TRBD1 agrees at 10 bases. This CDR3 has 16 amino acids. V was pared by 10 bases and J by 7 bases, with 18 bases of the junction left unmatched. Germline lookup yields CDR1 SEHNR and CDR2 FQNEAQ (reference sequence). Here the CDR3 DNA reads TGTGCCACCCTAACTACTCGACAGGGGGCATTACGTGGCTACACCTTC. As protein: CATLTTRQGALRGYTF.

V is TRBV7-3 and J is TRBJ1-3, with D uncertain. Germline V lookup: CDR1 SGHTA, CDR2 FQGTGA. With 5 bases removed from V and 0 bases from J, the gap between germline ends came to 5 bases. The CDR3 spans 13 residues. The CDR3 is CASSAGSGNTIYF. The DNA for the CDR3 is TGTGCCAGCAGCGCAGGCTCTGGAAACACCATATATTTT.

CDR3 loop: CATSRPNQPQHF. DNA for the CDR3: TGTGCCACCAGCAGACCTAATCAGCCCCAGCATTTT. The chain is built from TRBV15 and TRBJ1-5; D ambiguous. Trimming took 2 bases from V and 4 from J, leaving 3 bases between them. The CDR3 covers 12 residues. Germline-derived CDR1 and CDR2 are LNHNV and YYDKDF (reference sequence).

V and J are TRBV6-5 and TRBJ2-3; D is unresolved. The length of the CDR3 is 13 residues. The V end lost 4 bases, the J end lost 3 bases, and 8 bases lay between the germline ends. CDR1 and CDR2 (germline): MNHEY, SVGAGI. In DNA form, the CDR3 reads TGTGCCAGCAGTTCCCCCGGGACAGATACGCAGTATTTT. It codes for CASSSPGTDTQYF.

This clone was seen just once. The V call is TRBV15, the J call TRBJ1-1; 8 positions agree with TRBD1. The V and J ends lost 0 bases and 1 base, in that order; junction bases with no gene match: 7. Germline V CDR1 and CDR2: LNHNV, YYDKDF (reference sequence). This CDR3 is 17 amino acids long. This CDR3 is CATSRDRGQVWNTEAFF. The CDR3 coding sequence is TGTGCCACCAGCAGAGATCGGGGACAGGTTTGGAACACTGAAGCTTTCTTT.

The rearrangement uses TRBV25-1 and TRBJ2-7; 8 nucleotides agree with TRBD2. The V and J ends lost 2 bases and 2 bases, in that order; junction bases with no gene match: 2. This CDR3 region has 14 residues. Looked up from germline, CDR1 is MGHDK and CDR2 is SYGVNS. CDR3 sequence (DNA): TGTGCCAGCAGTGAAAACGGGAGGGCCTACGAGCAGTACTTC. This encodes CASSENGRAYEQYF.

This chain uses TRBV18 with TRBJ1-1; D is perhaps TRBD1 (5 bases). Germline CDR1 is KGHSH and CDR2 is LQKENI. The CDR3 runs 13 residues. V was trimmed by 8 bases and J by 4 bases, leaving 14 bases between them. For the CDR3, the DNA is TGTGCCAGCGAGATTCGGGGGGTCACTGAAGCTTTCTTT. It is translated as CASEIRGVTEAFF.

The J gene is TRBJ1-3, the V gene TRBV15; unclear D gene. CDR3 length: 16 residues. Trimming removed 0 bases at V and 0 bases at J, with 9 bases between. Germline V CDR1 and CDR2: LNHNV, YYDKDF (reference sequence). As DNA, the CDR3 is TGTGCCACCAGCAGAGATCAAGCCGTCTCTGGAAACACCATATATTTT. Residues: CATSRDQAVSGNTIYF.

V and J are TRBV18 and TRBJ1-2; no clear D gene. The CDR3 totals 15 residues. Germline CDR1 reads KGHSH; CDR2 reads LQKENI. V was trimmed by 2 bases and J by 8 bases, leaving 18 bases between them. CDR3 amino acids: CASSPTRPSERGYTF. CDR3 nucleotide sequence: TGTGCCAGCTCACCAACCAGACCCTCAGAGAGGGGCTACACCTTC.

This chain connects TRBV12-2 to TRBJ2-1; TRBD2 is the table's D call, not checked against the DNA. TRBV12-2 is a pseudogene. CDR3 length: 17 amino acids. In DNA, the CDR3 is TGTGCAAGTCGCTTAGCTCCACTAGCGGGAGGACGCAATGAGCAGTTCTTC. Amino acids: CASRLAPLAGGRNEQFF.

CDR3 in amino acids: CSVEGAPNYGYTF. The CDR3, as DNA: TGCAGCGTTGAAGGGGCCCCAAACTATGGCTACACCTTC. The chain recombines TRBV29-1 with TRBJ1-2; D not resolved. The germline V and J ends were trimmed by 1 base and 2 bases, with 8 bases remaining between them. The CDR3 is 13 residues long. The V gene's germline CDR1 is SQVTM and CDR2 ANQGSEA.

The CDR3 coding sequence is TGTGCCAGCAGCGTCGTACAGGGGGTTCCGAACACTGAAGCTTTCTTT. Translation: CASSVVQGVPNTEAFF. This chain joins TRBV9 and TRBJ1-1; 8 bases fit TRBD1. Germline values: CDR1 SGDLS, CDR2 YYNGEE. V lost 2 bases to trimming and J lost 1 base; unmatched junction nucleotides: 7. CDR3 size: 16 residues.

The chain carries TRBV9 and TRBJ2-2, with TRBD2 identical over 9 bases. The V gene end was trimmed by 0 bases and the J gene end by 5 bases; junction bases not matched to a gene: 2. Germline lookup yields CDR1 SGDLS and CDR2 YYNGEE. CDR3 length: 15 amino acids. This chain's CDR3 is CASSVGLAGTGELFF. The DNA for the CDR3 is TGTGCCAGCAGCGTAGGGCTAGCGGGGACCGGGGAGCTGTTTTTT. Supplemented by reference TRBV9 and TRBJ2-2, the full variable domain reads DSGVTQTPKHLITATGQRVTLRCSPRSGDLSVYWYQQSLDQGLQFLIQYYNGEERAKGNILERFSAQQFPDLHSELNLSSLELGDSALYFCASSVGLAGTGELFFGEGSRLTVL.